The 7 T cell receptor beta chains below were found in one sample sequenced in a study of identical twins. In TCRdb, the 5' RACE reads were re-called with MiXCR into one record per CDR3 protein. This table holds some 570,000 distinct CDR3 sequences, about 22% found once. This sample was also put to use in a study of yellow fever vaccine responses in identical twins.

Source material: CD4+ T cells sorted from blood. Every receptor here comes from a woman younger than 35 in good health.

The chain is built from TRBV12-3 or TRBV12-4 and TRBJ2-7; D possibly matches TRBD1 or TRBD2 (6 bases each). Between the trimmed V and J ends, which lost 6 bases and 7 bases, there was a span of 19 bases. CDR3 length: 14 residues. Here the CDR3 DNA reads TGTGCCAGCAGCCGGGGACAAGGGCGGGGAGAGCAGTACTTC. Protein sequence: CASSRGQGRGEQYF.

The CDR3: CSAAAGTASTDTQYF. CDR3 DNA: TGCAGTGCCGCAGCCGGGACAGCTAGCACAGATACGCAGTATTTT. V and J are TRBV20-1 and TRBJ2-3, with TRBD1 matching 7 bases. Trimming took 6 bases from V and 0 from J; bases not matched to a gene: 9. CDR3 length equals 15 residues. The germline V gene has CDR1 DFQATT and CDR2 SNEGSKA (reference sequence).

CDR3 sequence reads: CSVEHPPGQGQSNYGYTF. As DNA, the CDR3 is TGCAGCGTTGAACACCCACCGGGACAGGGACAATCTAACTATGGCTACACCTTC. The rearrangement joins TRBV29-1 to TRBJ1-2; 9 bases fit TRBD1. CDR1 is SQVTM, CDR2 ANQGSEA, per germline. The trim removed 2 bases at V and 0 bases at J, leaving 13 bases unmatched. The CDR3 consists of 18 residues.

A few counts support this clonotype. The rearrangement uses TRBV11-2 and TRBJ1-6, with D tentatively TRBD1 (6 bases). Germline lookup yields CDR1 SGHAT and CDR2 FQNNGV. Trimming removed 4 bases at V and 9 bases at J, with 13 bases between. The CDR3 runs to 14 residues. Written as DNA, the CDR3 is TGTGCCAGCAGCTCCTGGACAGTAGCTTCACCCCTCCACTTT. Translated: CASSSWTVASPLHF.

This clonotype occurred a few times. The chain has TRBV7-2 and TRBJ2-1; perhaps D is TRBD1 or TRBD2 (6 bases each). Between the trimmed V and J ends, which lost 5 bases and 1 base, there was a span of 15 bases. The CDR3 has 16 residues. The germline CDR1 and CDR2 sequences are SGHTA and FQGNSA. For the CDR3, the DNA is TGTGCCAGCAGCACACGAGGGGGGATTTCCTACAATGAGCAGTTCTTC. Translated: CASSTRGGISYNEQFF.

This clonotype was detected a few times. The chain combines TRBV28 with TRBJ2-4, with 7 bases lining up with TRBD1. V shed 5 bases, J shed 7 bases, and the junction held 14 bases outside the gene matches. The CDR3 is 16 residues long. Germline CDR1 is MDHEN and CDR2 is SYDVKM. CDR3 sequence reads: CASSPMGRGQSNIQYF. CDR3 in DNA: TGTGCCAGCAGTCCCATGGGAAGGGGACAGAGTAACATTCAGTACTTC.

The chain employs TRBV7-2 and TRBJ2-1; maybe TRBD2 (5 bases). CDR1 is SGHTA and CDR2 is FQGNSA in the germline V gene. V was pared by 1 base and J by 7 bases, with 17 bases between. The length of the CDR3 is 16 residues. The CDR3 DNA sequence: TGTGCCAGCAGCTTAGAGGACTCGACCTGGTGGAATGAGCAGTTCTTC. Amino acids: CASSLEDSTWWNEQFF.